These 10 T cell receptor beta chains share one sample of origin, sequenced in a study of T cells of healthy individuals. A single record per CDR3 protein comes from TCRdb applying MiXCR to the 5' RACE reads. The sample includes over 95,000 distinct CDR3 sequences, 15% to 20% of them seen just once. The receptors stem from a human donor in good health.

This clonotype was seen more than once but under ten times. J is TRBJ2-1 and V is TRBV12-3 or TRBV12-4, with D uncertain. The CDR3 contains 13 residues. Trimming removed 8 bases at V and 8 bases at J, with 16 bases between. The CDR3 protein is CASSRGRRDEQFF. The CDR3, as DNA: TGTGCCAGCTCCCGAGGCAGACGGGATGAGCAGTTCTTC.

In its sample, this clonotype was seen a few times. V and J are TRBV6-5 and TRBJ2-5; 12 bases line up with TRBD1. V was clipped by 0 bases and J by 0 bases; unmatched bases: 17. The CDR3 is 22 amino acids. Germline V lookup: CDR1 MNHEY, CDR2 SVGAGI. CDR3 coding DNA: TGTGCCAGCAGTTACTCATCCGGGACAGGGGGCGTTAGCGGGATGTACCAAGAGACCCAGTACTTC. Protein: CASSYSSGTGGVSGMYQETQYF.

The J gene is TRBJ1-3, the V gene TRBV5-8; maybe TRBD1 (6 bases). Trimming stripped 3 bases from V and 0 bases from J, with 13 bases between. The CDR3 consists of 16 residues. Germline V lookup: CDR1 SGHTS, CDR2 YDEGEE. CDR3 DNA: TGTGCCAGCAGCTGGATTTCAGGGGCCTCTGGAAACACCATATATTTT. Translation: CASSWISGASGNTIYF.

This clonotype has just one count. As DNA, the CDR3 is TGTGCCAGCAGTTTGCCCAGCGGAACCCGATTCTTC. As protein: CASSLPSGTRFF. V gene TRBV28 combines with J gene TRBJ2-1; D might be TRBD2 (5 bases). The CDR3 is 12 amino acids. Per germline, CDR1 MDHEN and CDR2 SYDVKM. V was pared by 3 bases and J by 16 bases, with 16 bases between.

This clonotype came up many times. This rearrangement joins TRBV28 to TRBJ1-1; tentative D call: TRBD1 (5 bases). This CDR3 contains 11 residues. Germline-derived CDR1 and CDR2 are MDHEN and SYDVKM. Trimming removed 7 bases at V and 4 bases at J, with 7 bases between. The CDR3 region has the DNA TGTGCCAGCACAGGGACCACTGAAGCTTTCTTT. This sequence encodes CASTGTTEAFF. Full variable domain (missing parts from reference TRBV28 and TRBJ1-1): DVKVTQSSRYLVKRTGEKVFLECVQDMDHENMFWYRQDPGLGLRLIYFSYDVKMKEKGDIPEGYSVSREKKERFSLILESASTNQTSMYLCASTGTTEAFFGQGTRLTVV.

This clonotype was observed a handful of times. The chain recombines TRBV20-1 with TRBJ1-6; maybe TRBD1 (5 bases). CDR1 is DFQATT, CDR2 SNEGSKA, per germline (reference sequence). Deletions cut 7 bases from V and 13 bases from J, with 23 bases between. This CDR3 region has 14 residues. The DNA for the CDR3 is TGCAGTGGGGGACGATCTTGGACCGATTTCCCCCTCCACTTT. Residues: CSGGRSWTDFPLHF.

This clonotype was counted at least ten times. V usage is TRBV6-6 and J usage is TRBJ1-5; 8 bases align to TRBD1. Germline trimming cut 5 bases from V and 6 bases from J; bases unmatched to any gene: 9. The CDR3 totals 15 residues. Germline values: CDR1 MNHNY, CDR2 SVGAGI (reference sequence). The CDR3 here is CASSEDRVRRQPQHF. CDR3 in DNA: TGTGCCAGCAGTGAGGACAGGGTTAGACGTCAGCCCCAGCATTTT.

This clonotype was recorded a few times. V usage is TRBV4-1 and J usage is TRBJ1-2; D is undetermined. The CDR3 is made up of 15 amino acids. The V and J ends lost 1 base and 3 bases respectively, with 12 bases between them. The V gene's germline CDR1 is MGHRA and CDR2 YSYEKL. The CDR3 coding sequence is TGCGCCAGCAGCCAAGGGGCCCTCGCGGACTATGGCTACACCTTC. Translated: CASSQGALADYGYTF.

This chain links TRBV2 with TRBJ2-3; 10 nucleotides align to TRBD2. Per the germline V gene, CDR1 is SNHLY and CDR2 is FYNNEI. The CDR3 has 14 amino acids. Unmatched junction bases numbered 6, after V lost 7 bases and J lost 5 bases. CDR3 nucleotide sequence: TGTGCCAGCAATCAACTAGCGGGGAGAGATACGCAGTATTTT. It translates to CASNQLAGRDTQYF.

This clonotype was seen more than once but under ten times. The chain employs TRBV6-5 and TRBJ2-5; TRBD1 is a possible D gene (6 bases). V lost 6 bases, J lost 6 bases, and 20 bases lay in between. CDR1 MNHEY and CDR2 SVGAGI come from the germline V gene. The CDR3 runs 15 residues. CDR3 residues: CASRNRVTDGKTQYF. CDR3 in DNA: TGTGCCAGCAGAAACAGGGTAACGGACGGGAAGACCCAGTACTTC.